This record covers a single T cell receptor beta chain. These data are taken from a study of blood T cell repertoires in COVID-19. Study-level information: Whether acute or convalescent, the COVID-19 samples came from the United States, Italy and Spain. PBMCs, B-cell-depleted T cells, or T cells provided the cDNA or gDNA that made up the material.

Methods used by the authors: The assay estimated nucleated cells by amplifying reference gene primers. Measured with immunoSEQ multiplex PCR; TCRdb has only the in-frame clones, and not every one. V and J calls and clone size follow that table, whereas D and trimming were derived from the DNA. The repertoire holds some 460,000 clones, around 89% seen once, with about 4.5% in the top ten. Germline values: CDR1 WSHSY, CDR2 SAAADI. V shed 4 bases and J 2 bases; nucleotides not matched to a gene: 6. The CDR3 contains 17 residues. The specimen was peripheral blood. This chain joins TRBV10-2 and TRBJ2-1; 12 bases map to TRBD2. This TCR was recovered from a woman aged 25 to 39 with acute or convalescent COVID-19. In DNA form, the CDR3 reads TGCGCCAGCAGTGGGTCTAGCGGGGGGGGGACCTACAATGAGCAGTTCTTC. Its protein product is CASSGSSGGGTYNEQFF.